These 28 T cell receptor beta chains came from one sample sequenced in a study of blood T cells in healthy people across ages (dated by TCRdb to the mid-2010s). Receptor amplification or capture employed 5' RACE. The sample was run on an Illumina HiSeq 2500. A second about 7 to 11 cycle PCR used a sample-barcoded 5' primer and a J-beta primer mix. Using fastp at Q25 and MiXCR, TCRdb reprocessed the public reads and kept productive beta chains. Entries are consolidated by CDR3 protein sequence, retaining the most common genes and DNA. In this sample the table shows 1.5 million to 2 million distinct CDR3 sequences, about 35% of which occur a single time. The ten largest clones take up over 9% of the sample. Sample: blood. Every receptor here comes from a woman in her twenties or thirties in good health.

In regard to this clonotype: The junction departs from germline at one end; a sequencing error may be responsible. The chain has TRBV20-1 and TRBJ1-2; maybe TRBD1 (6 bases). CDR1 is DFQATT, CDR2 SNEGSKA, per germline (reference sequence). The length of the CDR3 is 14 residues. CDR3 residues: CSARKSGAYYGHTF. For the CDR3, the DNA is TGCAGTGCTAGAAAATCAGGGGCGTATTATGGCCACACCTTC.

The rearrangement joins TRBV21-1 to TRBJ1-5; TRBD1 is taken as the D call from the table, unchecked against the DNA. TRBV21-1 is assigned pseudogene status. The CDR3 is made up of 14 amino acids. The CDR3 bases are TGTGCCGTACAGCGGACAGATAGCAATCAGCCCCAGCATTTT. This translates into CAVQRTDSNQPQHF.

A few counts support this clonotype. The V call is TRBV29-1, the J call TRBJ1-4, with 7 bases matching TRBD1. The V gene's germline CDR1 is SQVTM and CDR2 ANQGSEA. The length of the CDR3 is 12 residues. V gave up 4 bases and J gave up 5 bases; unmatched junction bases: 1. CDR3 DNA: TGCAGCGTTGGAGGGGGCAATGAAAAACTGTTTTTT. This sequence encodes CSVGGGNEKLFF.

The chain carries TRBV3-1 and TRBJ2-5, with 11 bases identical to TRBD1. This CDR3 region has 13 residues. Losses at the gene ends were 4 bases for V and 11 bases for J; bases not matched to a gene: 6. CDR1 and CDR2 from the germline V gene are LGHDT and YNNKEL (reference sequence). CDR3 in amino acids: CASSRGQGVEQYF. In DNA, the CDR3 is TGTGCCAGCAGCCGGGGACAGGGGGTTGAGCAGTACTTC.

This clonotype was seen a handful of times. This chain uses TRBV15 with TRBJ2-3, with D perhaps matching TRBD2 (5 bases). The CDR3 extends over 19 amino acids. Germline V lookup: CDR1 LNHNV, CDR2 YYDKDF (reference sequence). Trimming took off 0 bases at V and 2 bases at J, with 21 bases between the two ends. The CDR3 region is CATSREIILSETNTDTQYF. CDR3 nucleotides: TGTGCCACCAGCAGAGAGATTATTCTGTCTGAGACTAACACAGATACGCAGTATTTT.

This chain uses TRBV6-6 with TRBJ1-2; D gene uncertain. CDR3 length: 13 amino acids. CDR1 and CDR2 from the germline V gene are MNHNY and SVGAGI (reference sequence). V shed 6 bases and J shed 4 bases, with 12 bases lying between them. The CDR3 loop reads CASSPGPGYGYTF. CDR3 sequence (DNA): TGTGCCAGCAGCCCCGGCCCGGGCTATGGCTACACCTTC.

V and J are TRBV20-1 and TRBJ1-6; 7 nucleotides match TRBD1. V gave up 5 bases and J gave up 6 bases; unmatched junction bases: 13. Germline V gives CDR1 DFQATT, CDR2 SNEGSKA (reference sequence). The length of the CDR3 is 16 residues. Here the CDR3 DNA reads TGCAGTGCTGGTGGTTGGGGGACAGACTCTAATTCACCCCTCCACTTT. Its protein is CSAGGWGTDSNSPLHF.

The V and J genes are TRBV30 and TRBJ1-2; D remains unclear. Germline assignment: CDR1 GTSNPN and CDR2 SVGIG (reference sequence). The V and J ends lost 5 bases and 0 bases respectively, with 13 bases between them. The CDR3 extends over 14 amino acids. The CDR3 region has the DNA TGTGCCTGGGGAGGCTCGGCCACTAACTATGGCTACACCTTC. Its translation is CAWGGSATNYGYTF.

This clonotype has ten or more counts. The junction differs from germline at one of its ends, possibly a read error. The chain is built from TRBV20-1 and TRBJ2-7, with D possibly TRBD2 on 6 matching bases. The germline gives CDR1 DFQATT, CDR2 SNEGSKA (reference sequence). The CDR3 consists of 13 residues. The CDR3 DNA follows: TGCAGCAATACGGGGGATTACGGCTACGATCAGTACTTC. As protein: CSNTGDYGYDQYF.

In this sample, this clonotype turned up a few times. The chain carries TRBV10-3 and TRBJ2-7, with TRBD1 matching 7 bases. The V and J ends lost 10 bases and 0 bases, in that order; junction bases with no gene match: 9. The CDR3 length is 14 residues. Germline V CDR1 and CDR2: ENHRY, SYGVKD. For the CDR3, the DNA is TGTGCCAGCGAGCCGACAGGGAGCTCCTACGAGCAGTACTTC. It specifies CASEPTGSSYEQYF.

J is TRBJ1-2 and V is TRBV5-1, with 7 bases fitting TRBD1. The CDR3 is made up of 15 amino acids. The germline CDR1 and CDR2 sequences are SGHRS and YFSETQ. Trimming removed 0 bases from V and 2 bases from J; junction bases left unmatched: 4. This CDR3 is CASSLASGGNYGYTF. CDR3 coding DNA: TGCGCCAGCAGCTTGGCTTCAGGGGGAAACTATGGCTACACCTTC. The full variable domain, its missing parts supplied by reference TRBV5-1 and TRBJ1-2, is KAGVTQTPRYLIKTRGQQVTLSCSPISGHRSVSWYQQTPGQGLQFLFEYFSETQRNKGNFPGRFSGRQFSNSRSEMNVSTLELGDSALYLCASSLASGGNYGYTFGSGTRLTVV.

V and J are TRBV29-1 and TRBJ1-1; D unclear. Germline lookup yields CDR1 SQVTM and CDR2 ANQGSEA. Trimming cost V 7 bases and J 2 bases, with 17 bases left between them. CDR3 length: 14 amino acids. DNA of the CDR3: TGCAGCGCCATCCACAGATCCTCTAACACTGAAGCTTTCTTT. Protein sequence: CSAIHRSSNTEAFF.

This clonotype has only a few counts. CDR3 in amino acids: CASSQESSAQGVGNEQFF. The CDR3 coding sequence is TGCGCCAGCAGCCAAGAGTCTTCGGCACAGGGGGTTGGCAATGAGCAGTTCTTC. This chain connects TRBV4-1 to TRBJ2-1, with 8 bases that match TRBD1. The trim removed 0 bases at V and 6 bases at J, leaving 13 bases unmatched. There are 18 residues in the CDR3. Germline values: CDR1 MGHRA, CDR2 YSYEKL.

This clonotype was seen a few times. V and J are TRBV7-9 and TRBJ1-1, with 10 bases fitting TRBD1. Losses at the gene ends were 5 bases for V and 6 bases for J; bases not matched to a gene: 9. Germline V CDR1 and CDR2: SEHNR, FQNEAQ (reference sequence). The CDR3 has 15 residues. The CDR3 region has the DNA TGTGCCAGCAGCCCCCTGACAGGGGGCACTTCTGAAGCTTTCTTT. Translation gives CASSPLTGGTSEAFF.

The chain is built from TRBV7-2 and TRBJ2-3; D ambiguous. Germline V lookup: CDR1 SGHTA, CDR2 FQGNSA. The CDR3 has 11 residues. V was trimmed by 5 bases and J by 9 bases, leaving 9 bases between them. DNA of the CDR3: TGTGCCAGCAGCCCCAGTTTGACGCAGTATTTT. It translates to CASSPSLTQYF.

This clonotype was picked up many times. The V and J genes are TRBV12-3 or TRBV12-4 and TRBJ2-5; 9 nucleotides match TRBD1. J was trimmed by 7 bases and V by 6 bases; bases with no gene match: 6. The CDR3 loop spans 13 amino acids. CDR3 in DNA: TGTGCCAGCAGCGGACAGGGGTGGAGGACCCAGTACTTC. This gives the protein CASSGQGWRTQYF.

The count of this clonotype is one. J is TRBJ1-1 and V is TRBV9, with no clear D. Trimming stripped 0 bases from V and 5 bases from J, with 8 bases between. CDR1 and CDR2 from the germline V gene are SGDLS and YYNGEE. The CDR3 consists of 13 residues. The CDR3 DNA is TGTGCCAGCAGCGTAGCAGTTTGGACTGAAGCTTTCTTT. Its translation is CASSVAVWTEAFF. The variable domain in full, with the rest retrieved from reference TRBV9 and TRBJ1-1, is DSGVTQTPKHLITATGQRVTLRCSPRSGDLSVYWYQQSLDQGLQFLIQYYNGEERAKGNILERFSAQQFPDLHSELNLSSLELGDSALYFCASSVAVWTEAFFGQGTRLTVV.

The rearrangement links TRBV13 to TRBJ2-7, with D hard to call. The J call may be incorrect, as the DNA end agrees better with TRBJ2-5. The CDR3 totals 15 residues. From germline, CDR1 is PRHDT and CDR2 FYEKMQ (reference sequence). The DNA of the CDR3 is TGTGCCAGCAGCTTAAGCCGACGGAGCCAAGAGACCCAGTACTTC. Translated: CASSLSRRSQETQYF.

Worth noting for this clonotype: The junction and the germline gene differ at one end; a read error may be behind it. The V gene is TRBV29-1, the J gene TRBJ2-1; weak D call: TRBD2 (6 bases). The CDR3 loop spans 17 amino acids. Germline V lookup: CDR1 SQVTM, CDR2 ANQGSEA. The CDR3, as DNA: TGCAGCGTTGACGCGGGACGGGGCGAGAGCTCCTACAATGGGCAGTTCTTC. It encodes CSVDAGRGESSYNGQFF.

The chain couples TRBV20-1 to TRBJ1-4; D perhaps matches TRBD1 (5 bases). The ends were cut back, 0 bases at V and 3 bases at J, with 11 bases in the middle. This CDR3 spans 15 amino acids. Germline V gives CDR1 DFQATT, CDR2 SNEGSKA (reference sequence). The CDR3 is CSARDQGRSNEKLFF. CDR3 DNA: TGCAGTGCTAGAGATCAGGGACGGTCTAATGAAAAACTGTTTTTT.

In DNA form, the CDR3 reads TGTGCCAGCAGTCAAGGGGTCGCGGGCGGCTACACCTTC. It translates to CASSQGVAGGYTF. The V gene is TRBV2, the J gene TRBJ1-2; tentative D call: TRBD1 (5 bases). The CDR3 is made up of 13 amino acids. Germline CDR1 and CDR2: SNHLY and FYNNEI. The V end lost 5 bases, the J end lost 8 bases, and 15 bases lay between the germline ends.

The rearrangement links TRBV7-2 to TRBJ2-5; 7 bases are shared with TRBD2. V gave up 1 base and J gave up 4 bases; unmatched junction bases: 3. In germline, CDR1 is SGHTA, CDR2 FQGNSA. The CDR3 sequence is 14 residues long. The CDR3 DNA reads as TGTGCCAGCAGCTTAGGTGCGGGAGTAGAGACCCAGTACTTC. Protein: CASSLGAGVETQYF.

This chain connects TRBV2 to TRBJ1-5; D is possibly TRBD1 (5 bases). Between the trimmed V and J ends, which lost 6 bases and 5 bases, there was a span of 20 bases. This CDR3 is 16 amino acids long. The germline V gene encodes CDR1 SNHLY and CDR2 FYNNEI. Here the CDR3 reads CASRRPGRQTDQPQHF. CDR3 nucleotide sequence: TGTGCCAGCAGGAGGCCGGGACGCCAGACGGATCAGCCCCAGCATTTT.

This clonotype was observed a handful of times. The V and J genes are TRBV20-1 and TRBJ2-3; D is possibly TRBD2 (6 bases). Germline CDR1 reads DFQATT; CDR2 reads SNEGSKA (reference sequence). V was trimmed by 8 bases and J by 2 bases, leaving 17 bases between them. The CDR3 has 14 residues. CDR3: CSTTSTESTDTQYF. DNA of the CDR3: TGCAGTACTACTAGCACCGAGTCCACAGATACGCAGTATTTT.

The V and J genes are TRBV6-1 and TRBJ2-4; D is unresolved. The last part of the DNA fits TRBJ2-7 better; the J call may be wrong. Germline CDR1 is MNHNS and CDR2 is SASEGT. The CDR3 covers 14 residues. CDR3 protein: CATWAWQRYYEQYF. CDR3 bases: TGTGCCACCTGGGCCTGGCAGAGGTACTACGAGCAGTACTTC.

In this sample, this clonotype turned up once. The CDR3 region is CASSLDLENTGELFF. The DNA for the CDR3 is TGTGCCAGCAGCTTAGATCTAGAGAACACCGGGGAGCTGTTTTTT. The chain couples TRBV7-2 to TRBJ2-2; D remains ambiguous. This CDR3 is 15 amino acids long. CDR1 SGHTA and CDR2 FQGNSA come from the germline V gene. V was cut by 1 base and J by 1 base, with 7 bases left in between.

In nucleotides, the CDR3 is TGTGCCAGCAGCAAACCGGGACTAGAACCCGATACGCAGTATTTT. Translating it yields CASSKPGLEPDTQYF. The chain has TRBV11-1 and TRBJ2-3, with TRBD2 matching 8 bases. Germline trimming cut 5 bases from V and 6 bases from J; bases unmatched to any gene: 10. The CDR3 has 15 residues. The germline CDR1 and CDR2 sequences are SGHAT and FQDESV (reference sequence).

This clonotype appeared many times. The V call is TRBV29-1, the J call TRBJ2-7, with D perhaps TRBD1 (5 bases). The V end lost 5 bases, the J end lost 7 bases, and 12 bases lay between the germline ends. CDR3 length: 11 residues. The germline gives CDR1 SQVTM, CDR2 ANQGSEA. The CDR3 DNA sequence: TGCAGCGTTTCCCAGCAGGGAGAGCAGTACTTC. As protein: CSVSQQGEQYF.